Listed below are T cell receptor beta chains from one sample, sequenced in a study of Ad26.COV2.S vaccination and SARS-CoV-2 variants. Clones were sequenced by immunoSEQ multiplex PCR, and TCRdb holds only the in-frame ones, with some missing. The sample has about 680,000 clones, 70% to 90% seen once. Here the sequenced sample was peripheral blood, taken in a trial of Ad26.COV2.S vaccine versus placebo. Receptors originate from a person aged 18-60 years who received the Ad26.COV2.S COVID-19 vaccine or a placebo. Both conserved end residues are part of each CDR3. D genes are given only for firm matches. The size entry is marked missing in some rows and otherwise reads once, few, many or a size class.

j_call	clone_size	v_call	d_call	cdr3_aa	cdr3_nt
TRBJ2-2	-	TRBV24-1	-	CATSDPGLNTGELFF	TGTGCCACCAGTGATCCGGGACTTAACACCGGGGAGCTGTTTTTT
TRBJ2-1	-	TRBV7-2	-	CASSLAIRDEQFF	TGTGCCAGCAGCTTAGCAATTCGGGATGAGCAGTTCTTC
TRBJ2-3	-	TRBV27	-	CASSLRLAADTQYF	TGTGCCAGCAGTTTAAGGCTAGCCGCAGATACGCAGTATTTT
TRBJ1-4	once	TRBV25-1	TRBD1	CASSKGQGGRTNEKLFF	TGTGCCAGCAGTAAGGGACAGGGAGGGAGGACTAATGAAAAACTGTTTTTT
TRBJ2-7	-	TRBV27	TRBD2	CASSFGTSGGAYEQYF	TGTGCCAGCAGTTTCGGAACTAGCGGGGGGGCTTACGAGCAGTACTTC
TRBJ1-4	-	TRBV30	-	CAWSGSNEKLFF	TGTGCCTGGTCCGGGTCCAATGAAAAACTGTTTTTT
TRBJ2-5	-	TRBV7-9	-	CASSQNQETQYF	TGTGCCAGCTCACAGAACCAAGAGACCCAGTACTTC
TRBJ1-6	-	TRBV6-2/TRBV6-3	-	CASSYEVRGGSPLHF	TGTGCCAGCAGTTACGAAGTGAGGGGCGGCTCACCCCTCCACTTT
TRBJ2-7	-	TRBV3-1/TRBV3-2	TRBD2	CASTIAGSYEQYF	TGTGCCAGCACCATAGCGGGATCCTACGAGCAGTACTTC
TRBJ2-4	-	TRBV7-9	-	CASSMSGGAKNIQYF	TGTGCCAGCAGCATGAGCGGCGGGGCCAAAAACATTCAGTACTTC
TRBJ2-5	-	TRBV11-2	-	CASSLGDIYQETQYF	TGTGCCAGCAGCTTAGGTGATATATACCAAGAGACCCAGTACTTC
TRBJ2-2	-	TRBV19	-	CASKAPGLTGELFF	TGTGCCAGTAAGGCCCCAGGGCTCACCGGGGAGCTGTTTTTT
TRBJ2-7	-	TRBV10-3	TRBD2	CAISESGGYEQYF	TGTGCCATCAGTGAGTCGGGGGGGTACGAGCAGTACTTC
TRBJ1-4	-	TRBV5-6	TRBD1	CASSLETGGLEKLFF	TGTGCCAGCAGCTTAGAGACAGGGGGCCTAGAAAAACTGTTTTTT
TRBJ2-7	-	TRBV6-5	-	CASATQGPSYEQYF	TGTGCCAGCGCCACCCAGGGCCCCTCCTACGAGCAGTACTTC
TRBJ2-5	-	TRBV5-4	-	CASSLAITRETQYF	TGTGCCAGCAGCTTGGCGATCACCCGGGAGACCCAGTACTTC
TRBJ1-2	-	TRBV6-2/TRBV6-3	-	CASSYVRDGYTF	TGTGCCAGCAGTTACGTCCGGGATGGCTACACCTTC
TRBJ2-1	-	TRBV18	TRBD2	CASSPPTSGGWNEQFF	TGTGCCAGCTCACCTCCTACTAGCGGGGGGTGGAATGAGCAGTTCTTC
TRBJ1-5	-	TRBV4-2	TRBD1	CASSQDSGTGDQPQHF	TGTGCCAGCAGCCAAGATTCGGGGACAGGAGATCAGCCCCAGCATTTT
TRBJ2-7	-	TRBV7-9	TRBD1	CASSHPRDRGSYEQYF	TGTGCCAGCAGCCACCCGAGGGACAGGGGTTCCTACGAGCAGTACTTC
TRBJ1-2	-	TRBV2	TRBD1	CASRAGTVEYGYTF	TGTGCCAGCAGAGCCGGGACAGTAGAATATGGCTACACCTTC
TRBJ2-3	-	TRBV7-2	-	CASSASIGTDTQYF	TGTGCCAGCAGCGCCTCGATTGGCACAGATACGCAGTATTTT